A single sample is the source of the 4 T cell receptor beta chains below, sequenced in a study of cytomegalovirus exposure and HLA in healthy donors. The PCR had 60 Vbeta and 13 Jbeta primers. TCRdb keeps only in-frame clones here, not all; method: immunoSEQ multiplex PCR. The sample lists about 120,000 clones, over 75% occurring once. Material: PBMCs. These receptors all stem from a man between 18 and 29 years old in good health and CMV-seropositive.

CDR3 nucleotides: TGTGCCAGCACTGACTATTATGAGCAGTTCTTC. This codes for CASTDYYEQFF. V and J are TRBV6-6 and TRBJ2-1, with D perhaps matching TRBD2 (5 bases). Trimming removed 7 bases at V and 8 bases at J, with 9 bases between. From germline, CDR1 is MNHNY and CDR2 SVGAGI (reference sequence). This CDR3 contains 11 residues.

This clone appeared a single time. Written as DNA, the CDR3 is TGTGCCAGCAGTTTATCAGGAGAGGGAGACGGGGAGCTGTTTTTT. Translating it yields CASSLSGEGDGELFF. This chain uses TRBV27 with TRBJ2-2, with D perhaps matching TRBD2 (5 bases). Germline V gene data show CDR1 as MNHEY and CDR2 as SMNVEV (reference sequence). The CDR3 has 15 residues. Deletions cut 0 bases from V and 7 bases from J, with 12 bases between.

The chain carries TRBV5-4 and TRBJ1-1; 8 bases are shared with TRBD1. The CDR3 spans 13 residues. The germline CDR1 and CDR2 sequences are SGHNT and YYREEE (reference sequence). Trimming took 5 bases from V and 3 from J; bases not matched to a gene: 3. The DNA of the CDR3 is TGTGCCAGCAGAACAGGGGGGGACACTGAAGCTTTCTTT. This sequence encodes CASRTGGDTEAFF.

The CDR3 protein is CASSDSRDSPTGELFF. The CDR3 DNA follows: TGTGCCAGCAGTGACTCGAGGGACTCCCCTACCGGGGAGCTGTTTTTT. This chain links TRBV6-4 with TRBJ2-2; TRBD2 might be the D (6 bases). The CDR3 consists of 16 residues. Germline V gene lookup returns CDR1 MRHNA and CDR2 SNTAGT. V was cut by 0 bases and J by 5 bases, with 13 bases left in between.